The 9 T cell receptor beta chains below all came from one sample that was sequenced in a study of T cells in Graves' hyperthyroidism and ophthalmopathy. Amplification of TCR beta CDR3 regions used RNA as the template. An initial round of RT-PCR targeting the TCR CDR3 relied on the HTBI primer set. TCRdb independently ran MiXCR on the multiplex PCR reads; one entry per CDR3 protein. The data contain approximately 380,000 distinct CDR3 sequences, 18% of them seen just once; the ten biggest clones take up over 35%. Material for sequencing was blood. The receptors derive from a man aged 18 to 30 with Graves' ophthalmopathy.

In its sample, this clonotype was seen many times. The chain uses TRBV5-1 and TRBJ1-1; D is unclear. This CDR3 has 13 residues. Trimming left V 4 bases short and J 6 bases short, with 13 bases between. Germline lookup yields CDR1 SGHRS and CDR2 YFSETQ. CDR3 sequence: CASSEGWGAEAFF. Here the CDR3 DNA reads TGCGCCAGCAGCGAGGGTTGGGGAGCTGAAGCTTTCTTT. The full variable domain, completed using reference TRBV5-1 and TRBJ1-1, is KAGVTQTPRYLIKTRGQQVTLSCSPISGHRSVSWYQQTPGQGLQFLFEYFSETQRNKGNFPGRFSGRQFSNSRSEMNVSTLELGDSALYLCASSEGWGAEAFFGQGTRLTVV.

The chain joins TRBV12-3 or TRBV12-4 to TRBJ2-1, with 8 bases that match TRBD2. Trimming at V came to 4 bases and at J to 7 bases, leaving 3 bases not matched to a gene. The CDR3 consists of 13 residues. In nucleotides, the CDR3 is TGTGCCAGCAGTTCCAGACTAGCGAATGAGCAGTTCTTC. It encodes CASSSRLANEQFF.

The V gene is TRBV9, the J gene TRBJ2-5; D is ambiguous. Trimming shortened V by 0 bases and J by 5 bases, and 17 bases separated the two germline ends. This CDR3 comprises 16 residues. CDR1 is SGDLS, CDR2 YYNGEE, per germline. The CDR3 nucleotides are TGTGCCAGCAGCGTAGGGCCACAGATAAAGAGTGAGACCCAGTACTTC. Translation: CASSVGPQIKSETQYF.

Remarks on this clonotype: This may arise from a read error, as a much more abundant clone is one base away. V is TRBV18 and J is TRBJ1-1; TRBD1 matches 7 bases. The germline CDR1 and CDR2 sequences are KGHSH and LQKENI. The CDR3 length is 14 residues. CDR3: CVSSQRQGYTEAFF. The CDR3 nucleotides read TGTGTCAGCTCACAGAGACAGGGCTACACTGAAGCTTTCTTT.

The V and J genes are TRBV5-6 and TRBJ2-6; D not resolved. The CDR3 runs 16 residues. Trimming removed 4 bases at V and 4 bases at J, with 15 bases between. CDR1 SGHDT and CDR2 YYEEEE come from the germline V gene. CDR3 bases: TGTGCCAGCAGCCATACGCTGAGTTCGGGGGCCAACGTCCTGACTTTC. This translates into CASSHTLSSGANVLTF.

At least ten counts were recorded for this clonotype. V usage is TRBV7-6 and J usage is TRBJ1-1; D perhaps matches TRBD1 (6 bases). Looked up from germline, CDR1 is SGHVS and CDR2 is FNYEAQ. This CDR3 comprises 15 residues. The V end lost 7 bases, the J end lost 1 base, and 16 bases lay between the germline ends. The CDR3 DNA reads TGTGCCAGCAAGACGCAGGGGACACCGAACACTGAAGCTTTCTTT. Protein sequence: CASKTQGTPNTEAFF. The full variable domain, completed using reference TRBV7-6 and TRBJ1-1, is GAGVSQSPRYKVTKRGQDVALRCDPISGHVSLYWYRQALGQGPEFLTYFNYEAQQDKSGLPNDRFSAERPEGSISTLTIQRTEQRDSAMYRCASKTQGTPNTEAFFGQGTRLTVV.

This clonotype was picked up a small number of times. Here the CDR3 DNA reads TGCGCCAGCATGGGACAGGGAACAGATACGCAGTATTTT. This sequence encodes CASMGQGTDTQYF. The rearrangement joins TRBV10-1 to TRBJ2-3, with TRBD1 identical over 9 bases. The CDR3 extends over 13 amino acids. V shed 7 bases, J shed 3 bases, and the junction held 2 bases outside the gene matches. From germline, CDR1 is WNHNN and CDR2 SYGVQD (reference sequence).

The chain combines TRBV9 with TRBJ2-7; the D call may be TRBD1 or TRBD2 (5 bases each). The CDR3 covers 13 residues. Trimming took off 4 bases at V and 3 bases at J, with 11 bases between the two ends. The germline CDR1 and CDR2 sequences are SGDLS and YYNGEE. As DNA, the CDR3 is TGTGCCAGCAGCCGGGACGGGAACTACGAGCAGTACTTC. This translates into CASSRDGNYEQYF.

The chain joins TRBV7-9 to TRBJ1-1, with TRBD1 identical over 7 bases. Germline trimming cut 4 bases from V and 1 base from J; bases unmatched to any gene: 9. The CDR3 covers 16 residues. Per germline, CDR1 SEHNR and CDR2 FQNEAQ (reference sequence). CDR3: CASSSTGAGENTEAFF. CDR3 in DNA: TGTGCCAGCAGCTCAACAGGGGCCGGGGAGAACACTGAAGCTTTCTTT.